Detailed here is one TCR beta chain. Its antigen is not identified. The sample originates from a study of response to subunit inactivated influenza vaccine. Whole-study results and caveats: Authors proposed each seasonal influenza vaccination draws in few new T cells.

TCRdb redid the calling of the RT-PCR reads with MiXCR, one entry per CDR3 protein. This table holds hundreds of thousands of distinct CDR3 sequences, around 20% found once. Germline V gene sequence: CDR1 SGHRS, CDR2 YFSETQ. Trimming removed 6 bases at V and 0 bases at J, with 10 bases between. This CDR3 contains 15 residues. This TCR derives from a man aged 50 or older who received an inactivated influenza vaccine. The chain has TRBV5-1 and TRBJ2-6; D remains ambiguous. Sequences were derived from PBMCs from blood, sampled more than 4 days after vaccination. The CDR3 spells CASKQTSSGANVLTF. CDR3 coding DNA: TGCGCCAGCAAACAGACGAGCTCTGGGGCCAACGTCCTGACTTTC.